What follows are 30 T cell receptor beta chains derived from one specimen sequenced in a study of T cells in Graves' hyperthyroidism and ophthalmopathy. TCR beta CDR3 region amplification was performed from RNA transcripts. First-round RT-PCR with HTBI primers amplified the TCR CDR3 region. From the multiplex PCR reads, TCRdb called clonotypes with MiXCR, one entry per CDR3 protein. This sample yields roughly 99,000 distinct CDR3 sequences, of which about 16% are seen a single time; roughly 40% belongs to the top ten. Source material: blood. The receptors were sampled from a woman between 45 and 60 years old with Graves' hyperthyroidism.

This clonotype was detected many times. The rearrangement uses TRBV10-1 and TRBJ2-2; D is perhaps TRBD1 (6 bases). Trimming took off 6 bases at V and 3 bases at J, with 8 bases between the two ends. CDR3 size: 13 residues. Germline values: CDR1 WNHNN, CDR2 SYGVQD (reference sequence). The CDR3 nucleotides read TGCGCCAGCAGCAACAGGGACACCGGGGAGCTGTTTTTT. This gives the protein CASSNRDTGELFF.

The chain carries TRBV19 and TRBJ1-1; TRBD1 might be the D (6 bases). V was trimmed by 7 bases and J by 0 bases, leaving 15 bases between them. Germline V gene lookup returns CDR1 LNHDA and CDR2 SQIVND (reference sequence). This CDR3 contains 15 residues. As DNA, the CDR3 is TGTGCCAGTACTCCCAGGGACAAGGTGAACACTGAAGCTTTCTTT. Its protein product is CASTPRDKVNTEAFF. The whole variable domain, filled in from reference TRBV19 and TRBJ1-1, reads DGGITQSPKYLFRKEGQNVTLSCEQNLNHDAMYWYRQDPGQGLRLIYYSQIVNDFQKGDIAEGYSVSREKKESFPLTVTSAQKNPTAFYLCASTPRDKVNTEAFFGQGTRLTVV.

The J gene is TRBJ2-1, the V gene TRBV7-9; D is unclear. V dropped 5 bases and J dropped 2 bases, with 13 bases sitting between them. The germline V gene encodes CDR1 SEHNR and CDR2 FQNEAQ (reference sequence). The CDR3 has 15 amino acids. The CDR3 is CASSLRLSAYNEQFF. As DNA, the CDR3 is TGTGCCAGCAGCCTTCGACTGTCAGCCTACAATGAGCAGTTCTTC. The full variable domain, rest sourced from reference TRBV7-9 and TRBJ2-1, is DTGVSQNPRHKITKRGQNVTFRCDPISEHNRLYWYRQTLGQGPEFLTYFQNEAQLEKSRLLSDRFSAERPKGSFSTLEIQRTEQGDSAMYLCASSLRLSAYNEQFFGPGTRLTVL.

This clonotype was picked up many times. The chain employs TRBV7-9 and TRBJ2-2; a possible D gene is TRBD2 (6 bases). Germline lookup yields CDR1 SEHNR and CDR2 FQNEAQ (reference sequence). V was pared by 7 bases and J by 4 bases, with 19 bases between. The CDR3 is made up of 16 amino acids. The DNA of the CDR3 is TGTGCCAGCACACGAATTGGGCTAGCGCGCACCGGGGAGCTGTTTTTT. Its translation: CASTRIGLARTGELFF.

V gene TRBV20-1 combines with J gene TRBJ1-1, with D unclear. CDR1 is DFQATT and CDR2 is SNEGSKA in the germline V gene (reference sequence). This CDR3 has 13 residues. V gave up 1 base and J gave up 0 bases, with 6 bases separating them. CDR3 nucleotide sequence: TGCAGTGCTAGAGGTACGGTGAACACTGAAGCTTTCTTT. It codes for CSARGTVNTEAFF.

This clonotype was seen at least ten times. The CDR3 bases are TGTGCCAGCTCGTCAGGTCAAGAGACCCAGTACTTC. Translated: CASSSGQETQYF. The chain is built from TRBV6-1 and TRBJ2-5, with D uncertain. Germline-derived CDR1 and CDR2 are MNHNS and SASEGT. CDR3 length: 12 amino acids. V was trimmed by 8 bases and J by 2 bases, leaving 9 bases between them.

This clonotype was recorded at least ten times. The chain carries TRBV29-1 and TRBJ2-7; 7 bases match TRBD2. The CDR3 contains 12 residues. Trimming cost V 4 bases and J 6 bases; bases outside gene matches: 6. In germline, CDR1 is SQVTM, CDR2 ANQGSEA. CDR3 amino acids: CSVGASGFEQYF. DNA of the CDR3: TGCAGCGTTGGGGCTAGCGGATTCGAGCAGTACTTC.

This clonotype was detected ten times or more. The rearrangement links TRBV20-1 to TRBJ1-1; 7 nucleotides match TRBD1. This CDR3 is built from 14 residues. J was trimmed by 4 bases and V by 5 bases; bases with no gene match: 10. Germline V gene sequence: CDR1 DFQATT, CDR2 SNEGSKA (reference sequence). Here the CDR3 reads CSAGHRGGATEAFF. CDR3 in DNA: TGCAGTGCTGGACACAGGGGAGGAGCCACTGAAGCTTTCTTT.

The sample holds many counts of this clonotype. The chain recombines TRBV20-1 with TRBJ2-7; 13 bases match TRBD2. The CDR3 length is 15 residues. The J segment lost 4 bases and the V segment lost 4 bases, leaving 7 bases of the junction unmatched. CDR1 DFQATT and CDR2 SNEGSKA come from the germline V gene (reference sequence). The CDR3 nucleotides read TGCAGTGCTACCGGGACTAGCGGGATGAGATACGAGCAGTACTTC. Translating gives CSATGTSGMRYEQYF.

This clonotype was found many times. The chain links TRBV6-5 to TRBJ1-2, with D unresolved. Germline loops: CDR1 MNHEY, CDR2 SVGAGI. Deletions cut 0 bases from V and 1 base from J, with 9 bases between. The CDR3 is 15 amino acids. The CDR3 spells CASSYSRGINYGYTF. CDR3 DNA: TGTGCCAGCAGTTACTCACGGGGTATTAACTATGGCTACACCTTC.

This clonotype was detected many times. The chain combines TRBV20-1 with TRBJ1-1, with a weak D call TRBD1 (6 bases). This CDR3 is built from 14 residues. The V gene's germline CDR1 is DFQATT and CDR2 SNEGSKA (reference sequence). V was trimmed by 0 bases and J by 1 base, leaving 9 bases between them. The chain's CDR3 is CSAREGHSNTEAFF. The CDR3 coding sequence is TGCAGTGCTAGAGAGGGACATTCGAACACTGAAGCTTTCTTT.

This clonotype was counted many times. In DNA form, the CDR3 reads TGTGCCAGCAGCTTAATGCACTCCACAGATACGCAGTATTTT. Translation gives CASSLMHSTDTQYF. J is TRBJ2-3 and V is TRBV11-3; D uncertain. CDR1 SGHNT and CDR2 YENEEA come from the germline V gene. This CDR3 has 14 amino acids. Trimming took 2 bases from V and 2 from J, leaving 8 bases between them.

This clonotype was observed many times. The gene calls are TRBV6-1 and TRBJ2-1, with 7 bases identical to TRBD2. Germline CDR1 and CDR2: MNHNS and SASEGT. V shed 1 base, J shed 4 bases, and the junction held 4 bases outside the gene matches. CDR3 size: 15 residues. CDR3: CASSEEAGLYNEQFF. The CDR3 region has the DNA TGTGCCAGCAGTGAAGAAGCGGGACTTTACAATGAGCAGTTCTTC.

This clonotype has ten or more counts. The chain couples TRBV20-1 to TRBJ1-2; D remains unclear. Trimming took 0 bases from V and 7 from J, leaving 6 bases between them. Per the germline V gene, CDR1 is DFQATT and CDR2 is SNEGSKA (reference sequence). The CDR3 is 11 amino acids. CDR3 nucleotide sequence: TGCAGTGCTAGAGAAATAAGTGGCTACACCTTC. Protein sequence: CSAREISGYTF.

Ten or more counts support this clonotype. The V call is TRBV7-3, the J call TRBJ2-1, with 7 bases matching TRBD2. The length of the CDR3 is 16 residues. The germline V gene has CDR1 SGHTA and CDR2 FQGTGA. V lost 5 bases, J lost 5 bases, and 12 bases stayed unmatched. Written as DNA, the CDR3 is TGTGCCAGCAGCCCCGCAGGCCTGGGACTAAACAATGAGCAGTTCTTC. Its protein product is CASSPAGLGLNNEQFF. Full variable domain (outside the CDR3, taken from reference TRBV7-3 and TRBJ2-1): GAGVSQTPSNKVTEKGKYVELRCDPISGHTALYWYRQSLGQGPEFLIYFQGTGAADDSGLPNDRFFAVRPEGSVSTLKIQRTERGDSAVYLCASSPAGLGLNNEQFFGPGTRLTVL.

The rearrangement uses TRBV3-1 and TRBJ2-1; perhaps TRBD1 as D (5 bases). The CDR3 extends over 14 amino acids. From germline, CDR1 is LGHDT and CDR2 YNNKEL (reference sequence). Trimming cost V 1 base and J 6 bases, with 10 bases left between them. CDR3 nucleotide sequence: TGTGCCAGCAGCCAAGCGATCCAGGGCAATGAGCAGTTCTTC. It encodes CASSQAIQGNEQFF.

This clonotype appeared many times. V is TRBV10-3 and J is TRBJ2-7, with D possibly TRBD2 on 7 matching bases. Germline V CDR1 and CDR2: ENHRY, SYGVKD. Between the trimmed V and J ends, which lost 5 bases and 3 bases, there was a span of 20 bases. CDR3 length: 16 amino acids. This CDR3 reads CAISLGGDRGDYEQYF. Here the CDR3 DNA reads TGTGCCATCAGTCTAGGGGGGGACCGGGGAGACTACGAGCAGTACTTC.

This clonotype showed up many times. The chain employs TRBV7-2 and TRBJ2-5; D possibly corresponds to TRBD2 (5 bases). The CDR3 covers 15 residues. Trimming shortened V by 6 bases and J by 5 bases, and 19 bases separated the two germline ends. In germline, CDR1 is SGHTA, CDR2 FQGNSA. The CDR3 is CASSIFRGARETQYF. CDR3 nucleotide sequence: TGTGCCAGCAGTATATTCCGGGGTGCGCGGGAGACCCAGTACTTC.

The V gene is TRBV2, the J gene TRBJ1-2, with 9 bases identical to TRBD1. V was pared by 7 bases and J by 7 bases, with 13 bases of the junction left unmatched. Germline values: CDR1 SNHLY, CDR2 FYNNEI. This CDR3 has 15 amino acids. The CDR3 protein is CASTSGTGTLFGYTF. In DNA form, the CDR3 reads TGTGCCAGCACCTCCGGGACAGGGACACTCTTTGGCTACACCTTC.

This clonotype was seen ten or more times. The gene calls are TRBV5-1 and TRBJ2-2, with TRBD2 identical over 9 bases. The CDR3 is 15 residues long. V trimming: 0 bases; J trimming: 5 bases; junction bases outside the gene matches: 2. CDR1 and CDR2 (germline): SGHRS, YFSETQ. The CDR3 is CASSLGLAGTGELFF. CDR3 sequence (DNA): TGCGCCAGCAGCTTGGGGCTAGCGGGGACCGGGGAGCTGTTTTTT.

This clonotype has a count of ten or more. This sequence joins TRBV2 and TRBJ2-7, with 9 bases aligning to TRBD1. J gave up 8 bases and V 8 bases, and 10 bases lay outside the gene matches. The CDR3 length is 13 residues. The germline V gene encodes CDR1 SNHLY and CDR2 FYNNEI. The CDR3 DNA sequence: TGTGCCAGCCGTTCGGGACAGGGTTTTAAGCAGTACTTC. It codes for CASRSGQGFKQYF.

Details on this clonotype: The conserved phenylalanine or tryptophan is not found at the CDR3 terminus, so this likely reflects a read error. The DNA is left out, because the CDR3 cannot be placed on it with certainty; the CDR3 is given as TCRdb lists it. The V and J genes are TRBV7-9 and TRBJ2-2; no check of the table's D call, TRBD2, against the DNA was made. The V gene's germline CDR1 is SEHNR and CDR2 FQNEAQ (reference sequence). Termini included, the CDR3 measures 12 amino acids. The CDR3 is CASSSTGTNLGV.

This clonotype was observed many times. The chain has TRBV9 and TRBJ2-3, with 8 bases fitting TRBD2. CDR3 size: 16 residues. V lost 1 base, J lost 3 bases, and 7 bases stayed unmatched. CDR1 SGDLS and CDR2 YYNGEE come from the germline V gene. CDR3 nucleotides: TGTGCCAGCAGCGTAATGGCGGGAGGAGGGACAGATACGCAGTATTTT. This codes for CASSVMAGGGTDTQYF.

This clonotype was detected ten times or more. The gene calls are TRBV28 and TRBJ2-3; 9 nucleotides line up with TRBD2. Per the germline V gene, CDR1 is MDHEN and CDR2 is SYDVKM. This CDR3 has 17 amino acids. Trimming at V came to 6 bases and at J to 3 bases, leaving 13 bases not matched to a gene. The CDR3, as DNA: TGTGCCAGCAGGGGTGTCGGGGGGAGCGGGAGGACAGATACGCAGTATTTT. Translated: CASRGVGGSGRTDTQYF.

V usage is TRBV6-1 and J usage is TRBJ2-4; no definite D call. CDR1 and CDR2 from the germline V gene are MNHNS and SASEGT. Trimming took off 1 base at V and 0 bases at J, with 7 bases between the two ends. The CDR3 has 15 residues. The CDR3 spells CASSEEVTAKNIQYF. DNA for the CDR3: TGTGCCAGCAGTGAAGAGGTGACAGCCAAAAACATTCAGTACTTC.

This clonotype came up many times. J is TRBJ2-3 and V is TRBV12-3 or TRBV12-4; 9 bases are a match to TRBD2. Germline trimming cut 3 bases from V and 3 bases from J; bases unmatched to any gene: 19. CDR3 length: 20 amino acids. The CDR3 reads CASSFLTTTLAGIGTDTQYF. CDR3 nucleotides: TGTGCCAGCAGTTTTTTAACTACTACGCTAGCGGGAATAGGTACAGATACGCAGTATTTT.

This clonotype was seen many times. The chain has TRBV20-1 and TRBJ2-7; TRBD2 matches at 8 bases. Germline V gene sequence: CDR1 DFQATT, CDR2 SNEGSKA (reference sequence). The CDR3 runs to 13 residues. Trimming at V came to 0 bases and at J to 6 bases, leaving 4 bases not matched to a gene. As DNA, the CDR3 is TGCAGTGCTAGAGATGGAACTAGCGGCGAGCAGTACGTC. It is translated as CSARDGTSGEQYV.

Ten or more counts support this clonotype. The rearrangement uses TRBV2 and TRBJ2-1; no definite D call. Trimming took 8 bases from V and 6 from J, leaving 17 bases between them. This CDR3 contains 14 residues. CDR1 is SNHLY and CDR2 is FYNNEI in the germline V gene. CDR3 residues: CASGYLHDPNEQFF. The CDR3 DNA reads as TGTGCCAGCGGGTACCTACACGACCCCAATGAGCAGTTCTTC.

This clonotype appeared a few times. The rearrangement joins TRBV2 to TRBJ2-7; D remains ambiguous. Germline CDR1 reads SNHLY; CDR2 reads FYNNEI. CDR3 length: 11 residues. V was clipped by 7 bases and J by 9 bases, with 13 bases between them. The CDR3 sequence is CASKDRSSQYF. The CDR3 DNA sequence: TGTGCCAGCAAGGACCGTTCCTCGCAGTACTTC.

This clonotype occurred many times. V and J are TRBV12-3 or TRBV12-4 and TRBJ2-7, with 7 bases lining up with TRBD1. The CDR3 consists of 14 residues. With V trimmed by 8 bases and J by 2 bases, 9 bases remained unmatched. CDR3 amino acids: CASGPRDRAYEQYF. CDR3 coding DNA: TGTGCCAGCGGACCCCGGGACAGAGCCTACGAGCAGTACTTC.